The 18 T cell receptor beta chains listed next were all sequenced from one sample in a study of blood T cell repertoires in COVID-19. Clones were sequenced by immunoSEQ multiplex PCR, and TCRdb holds only the in-frame ones, with some missing. The repertoire holds around 200,000 clones, with around 86% as singletons. The sample taken for sequencing was peripheral blood. All receptors come from a man aged 80 or over with acute or convalescent COVID-19.

This chain links TRBV6-5 with TRBJ1-2, with TRBD1 identical over 7 bases. The CDR3 covers 12 residues. J gave up 7 bases and V 6 bases, and 5 bases lay outside the gene matches. In germline, CDR1 is MNHEY, CDR2 SVGAGI. CDR3 nucleotides: TGTGCCAGCAGCCTCGACAGGGTTGGCTACACCTTC. It yields the protein CASSLDRVGYTF.

This clone was seen more than once but under ten times. The chain recombines TRBV4-1 with TRBJ2-1, with D unclear. The CDR3 runs to 17 residues. Germline V lookup: CDR1 MGHRA, CDR2 YSYEKL. Trimming left V 2 bases short and J 0 bases short, with 14 bases between. CDR3 bases: TGCGCCAGCAGCCAAATTCAACCCTCCAGCTCCTACAATGAGCAGTTCTTC. Its protein is CASSQIQPSSSYNEQFF.

The V and J genes are TRBV29-1 and TRBJ1-4, with 8 bases fitting TRBD1. The CDR3 covers 14 residues. Germline values: CDR1 SQVTM, CDR2 ANQGSEA. V shed 4 bases and J 1 base; nucleotides not matched to a gene: 2. DNA of the CDR3: TGCAGCGTTGGACAGGGGATAACTAATGAAAAACTGTTTTTT. Protein sequence: CSVGQGITNEKLFF.

J is TRBJ2-3 and V is TRBV5-1, with TRBD2 matching 7 bases. V shed 0 bases and J 1 base; nucleotides not matched to a gene: 8. Germline CDR1 is SGHRS and CDR2 is YFSETQ. This CDR3 contains 17 residues. DNA for the CDR3: TGCGCCAGCAGCTTGGGGCGTCTAGCGGTGGGCACAGATACGCAGTATTTT. As protein: CASSLGRLAVGTDTQYF.

The rearrangement links TRBV28 to TRBJ1-3, with 9 positions matching TRBD1. The CDR3 loop spans 15 amino acids. Germline lookup yields CDR1 MDHEN and CDR2 SYDVKM. J lost 4 bases, V lost 7 bases, and 8 bases had no gene match. The CDR3 loop reads CASMMGQGSGNTIYF. The CDR3 coding sequence is TGTGCCAGCATGATGGGACAGGGATCCGGAAACACCATATATTTT.

The chain combines TRBV11-3 with TRBJ1-3; D remains unclear. CDR1 SGHNT and CDR2 YENEEA come from the germline V gene. Trimming left V 4 bases short and J 2 bases short, with 15 bases between. The CDR3 runs 16 residues. CDR3 in amino acids: CASSYTRTFAGNTIYF. CDR3 sequence (DNA): TGTGCCAGCAGCTATACACGGACTTTCGCTGGAAACACCATATATTTT.

Regarding this clone: Other DNA sequences in the same sample also yield this CDR3. V and J are TRBV30 and TRBJ1-6; 7 bases map to TRBD1. V was pared by 0 bases and J by 7 bases, with 0 bases of the junction left unmatched. Per germline, CDR1 GTSNPN and CDR2 SVGIG (reference sequence). The CDR3 covers 13 residues. The CDR3 reads CAWSVQGNSPLHF. CDR3 coding DNA: TGTGCCTGGAGTGTACAGGGGAATTCACCCCTCCACTTT.

In this sample, this clone turned up once. The chain joins TRBV4-3 to TRBJ2-1, with 14 bases aligning to TRBD2. V shed 1 base and J 10 bases; nucleotides not matched to a gene: 12. Germline CDR1 is LGHNA and CDR2 is YSLEER. The CDR3 spans 18 residues. CDR3 bases: TGCGCCAGCAGCCAAGCTTCCCCCGGACTAGCGGGAGGAGAGGAGCAGTTCTTC. Protein: CASSQASPGLAGGEEQFF.

The chain joins TRBV5-1 to TRBJ2-4; 8 bases line up with TRBD1. V was clipped by 4 bases and J by 9 bases; unmatched bases: 9. Germline V CDR1 and CDR2: SGHRS, YFSETQ. CDR3 length equals 14 residues. CDR3 coding DNA: TGCGCCAGCAGCCCCCAAACAGGGGGTGGCATTCAGTACTTC. This translates into CASSPQTGGGIQYF.

The V call is TRBV27, the J call TRBJ1-5; D remains ambiguous. CDR1 is MNHEY and CDR2 is SMNVEV in the germline V gene (reference sequence). Deletions cut 5 bases from V and 7 bases from J, with 21 bases between. CDR3 length: 16 residues. DNA of the CDR3: TGTGCCAGCAGTCCGACCATCGGGAGCTGGGTCCAGCCCCAGCATTTT. This encodes CASSPTIGSWVQPQHF.

The chain uses TRBV12-3 or TRBV12-4 and TRBJ2-1; D ambiguous. V was clipped by 3 bases and J by 4 bases, with 4 bases between them. This CDR3 has 12 residues. Written as DNA, the CDR3 is TGTGCCAGCAGTTTTAGATACAATGAGCAGTTCTTC. Its translation is CASSFRYNEQFF.

This clone was seen once. The chain combines TRBV5-8 with TRBJ1-1; 8 bases map to TRBD1. This CDR3 has 13 amino acids. V shed 0 bases and J 10 bases; nucleotides not matched to a gene: 5. The germline V gene encodes CDR1 SGHTS and CDR2 YDEGEE. This CDR3 reads CASSLGQGNRAFF. The CDR3 nucleotides read TGTGCCAGCAGCTTGGGACAGGGGAATCGAGCTTTCTTT.

The table lists this clone with a few counts. This sequence joins TRBV11-2 and TRBJ2-7, with 7 positions matching TRBD1. The germline gives CDR1 SGHAT, CDR2 FQNNGV. After removal of 5 bases from V and 9 bases from J, the junction contained 13 bases not matched to a gene. CDR3 length: 14 amino acids. CDR3 bases: TGTGCCAGCAGCCCCGACAGGGTGTTTGCAGGGCAGTACGTC. Its translation: CASSPDRVFAGQYV.

This sequence joins TRBV11-3 and TRBJ2-3, with D possibly TRBD2 on 5 matching bases. The germline gives CDR1 SGHNT, CDR2 YENEEA. V was clipped by 8 bases and J by 2 bases, with 14 bases between them. The CDR3 covers 14 residues. The CDR3 loop is CASGGLLDTDTQYF. The CDR3 nucleotides are TGTGCCAGCGGCGGACTTCTCGACACAGATACGCAGTATTTT.

The V and J genes are TRBV2 and TRBJ2-5, with 10 bases lining up with TRBD1. Germline V gene data show CDR1 as SNHLY and CDR2 as FYNNEI. With 8 bases clipped from V and 4 bases from J, the junction kept 7 bases outside the gene matches. The CDR3 length is 14 residues. CDR3 in DNA: TGTGCCAGCGATCCAGGACAGGGGGTAGAGACCCAGTACTTC. Protein: CASDPGQGVETQYF.

Worth noting for this clone: An end of the junction differs from the germline gene, which may be a read error. The genes are TRBV6-5 and TRBJ2-1; D is perhaps TRBD2 (6 bases). CDR1 and CDR2 (germline): MNHEY, SVGAGI. This CDR3 contains 11 residues. CDR3 bases: TGTGCCAGCAGCCTAGCGACTTCAGCCCTCTTC. It codes for CASSLATSALF.

V is TRBV2 and J is TRBJ2-1; tentatively, D is TRBD2 (7 bases). This CDR3 is built from 13 residues. CDR1 is SNHLY, CDR2 FYNNEI, per germline. Trimming removed 10 bases from V and 0 bases from J, with 10 bases in between. This CDR3 reads CAIRGGSYNEQFF. The CDR3 DNA reads as TGTGCCATAAGGGGGGGCTCCTACAATGAGCAGTTCTTC.

The chain carries TRBV18 and TRBJ1-4, with D tentatively TRBD1 (6 bases). V shed 2 bases and J shed 4 bases, with 8 bases lying between them. The germline CDR1 and CDR2 sequences are KGHSH and LQKENI. The CDR3 consists of 14 residues. The CDR3 coding sequence is TGTGCCAGCTCACCAACAGGGTTTAATGAAAAACTGTTTTTT. It encodes CASSPTGFNEKLFF.